The T cell receptor (beta chain) described here comes from a study of cytotoxic CD8 clonotypes in ibrutinib-treated CLL. The study's findings and limits: Clonality increased at ibrutinib response and stayed stable in sustained remission. At progression, however, it fell back toward baseline. With treatment, public clonotypes, which were uncommon, either contracted or remained stable. Baseline clonality, above age-matched healthy donor levels, tracked circulating CD8+ T-cell counts.

This clone turned up a few times. Antigen specificity is unknown. Sequencing used immunoSEQ multiplex PCR; TCRdb keeps in-frame clones, though not all of them. This repertoire shows 100,000 or so clones, about 58% found once; its top ten account for 37%. Sequenced here: PBMCs, sampled after 24 months of ibrutinib treatment. The clonotype comes from a human donor with chronic lymphocytic leukemia.

CDR3 in DNA: TGTGCCAGCAGCCAGGGGAGTGTGCGAAAACTGTTTTTT. Its translation: CASSQGSVRKLFF. J is TRBJ1-4 and V is TRBV25-1, with a weak D call TRBD1 (6 bases). Germline loops: CDR1 MGHDK, CDR2 SYGVNS. Trimming took off 6 bases at V and 10 bases at J, with 15 bases between the two ends. The CDR3 consists of 13 residues.